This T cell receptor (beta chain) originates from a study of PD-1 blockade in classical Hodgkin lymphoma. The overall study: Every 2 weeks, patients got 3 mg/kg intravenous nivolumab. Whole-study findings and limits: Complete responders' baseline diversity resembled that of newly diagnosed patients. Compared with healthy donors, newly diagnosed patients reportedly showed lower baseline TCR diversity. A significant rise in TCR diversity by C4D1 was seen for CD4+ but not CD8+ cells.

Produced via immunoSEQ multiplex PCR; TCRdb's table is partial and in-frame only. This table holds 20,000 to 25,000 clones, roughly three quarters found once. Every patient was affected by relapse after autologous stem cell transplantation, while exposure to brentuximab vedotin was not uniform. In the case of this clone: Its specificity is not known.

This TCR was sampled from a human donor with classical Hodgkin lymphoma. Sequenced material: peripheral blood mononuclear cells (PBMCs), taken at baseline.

The CDR3: CAWSAGAGTEAFF. CDR3 nucleotides: TGTGCCTGGAGTGCGGGGGCGGGCACTGAAGCTTTCTTT. V gene TRBV30 combines with J gene TRBJ1-1; a weak D match, TRBD1 (6 bases). Trimming shortened V by 1 base and J by 4 bases, and 10 bases separated the two germline ends. The germline gives CDR1 GTSNPN, CDR2 SVGIG (reference sequence). The CDR3 covers 13 residues.